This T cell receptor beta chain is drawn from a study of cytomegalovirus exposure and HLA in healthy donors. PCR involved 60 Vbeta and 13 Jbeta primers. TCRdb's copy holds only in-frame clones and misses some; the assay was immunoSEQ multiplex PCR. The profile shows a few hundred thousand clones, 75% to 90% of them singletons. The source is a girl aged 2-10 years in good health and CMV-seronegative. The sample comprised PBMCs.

In nucleotides, the CDR3 is TGTGCCAGCAGTTTAGCGGGATCGGTCTACGAGCAGTACTTC. The encoded protein is CASSLAGSVYEQYF. The chain links TRBV28 to TRBJ2-7; the D gene is possibly TRBD2 (6 bases). The V and J ends lost 2 bases and 3 bases respectively, with 11 bases between them. There are 14 residues in the CDR3. Germline CDR1 reads MDHEN; CDR2 reads SYDVKM. Using reference TRBV28 and TRBJ2-7 for the parts outside the CDR3, the full variable domain is DVKVTQSSRYLVKRTGEKVFLECVQDMDHENMFWYRQDPGLGLRLIYFSYDVKMKEKGDIPEGYSVSREKKERFSLILESASTNQTSMYLCASSLAGSVYEQYFGPGTRLTVT.